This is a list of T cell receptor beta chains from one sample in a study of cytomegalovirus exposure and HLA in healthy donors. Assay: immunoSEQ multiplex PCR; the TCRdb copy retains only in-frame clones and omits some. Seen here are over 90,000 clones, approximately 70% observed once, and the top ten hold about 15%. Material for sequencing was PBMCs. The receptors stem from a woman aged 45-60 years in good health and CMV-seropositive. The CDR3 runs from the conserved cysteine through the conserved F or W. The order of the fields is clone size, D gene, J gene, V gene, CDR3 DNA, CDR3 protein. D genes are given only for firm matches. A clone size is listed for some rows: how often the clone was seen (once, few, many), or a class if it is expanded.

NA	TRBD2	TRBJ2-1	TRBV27	TGTGCCAGCAGCTCTCTAGCGGGAGCCCACAATGAGCAGTTCTTC	CASSSLAGAHNEQFF
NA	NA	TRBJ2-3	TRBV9	TGTGCCAGCAGCCCTAGGACAGCCCGCACAGATACGCAGTATTTT	CASSPRTARTDTQYF
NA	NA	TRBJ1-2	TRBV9	TGTGCCAGCAGCGCAACGGGGTCCTATGGCTACACCTTC	CASSATGSYGYTF
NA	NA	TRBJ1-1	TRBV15	TGTGCCACCAGCCCAGGGTACACTGAAGCTTTCTTT	CATSPGYTEAFF
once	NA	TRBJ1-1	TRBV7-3	TGTGCCAGCAGCCCCCGGGGAACGGGCACTGAAGCTTTCTTT	CASSPRGTGTEAFF
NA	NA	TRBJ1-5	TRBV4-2	TGTGCCAGCAGCCAAGATTCGGGGAGAGGTCAGCCCCAGCATTTT	CASSQDSGRGQPQHF
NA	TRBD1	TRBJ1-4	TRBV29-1	TGCAGCGTTGGGGGGGGACAGGGTTATGAAAAACTGTTTTTT	CSVGGGQGYEKLFF
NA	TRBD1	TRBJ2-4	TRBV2	TGTGCCAGCCGGGACAGGGGATACATTCAGTACTTC	CASRDRGYIQYF
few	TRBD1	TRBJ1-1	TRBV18	TGTGCCAGCTCACCCACAGGGGGCACGGGCACTGAAGCTTTCTTT	CASSPTGGTGTEAFF
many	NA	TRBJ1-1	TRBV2	TGTGCCAGCGGGTCAGTCGCAGGGCGGACTGAAGCTTTCTTT	CASGSVAGRTEAFF
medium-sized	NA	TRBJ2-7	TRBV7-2	TGTGCCAGCAGCTTAGTACAGGGGGGGGCCTACGAGCAGTACTTC	CASSLVQGGAYEQYF
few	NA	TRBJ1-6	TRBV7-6	TGTGCCAGCAGGGAAGCGGCAGGTACCCCGAATTCACCCCTCCACTTT	CASREAAGTPNSPLHF
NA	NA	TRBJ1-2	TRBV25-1	TGTGCCAGCAGTGACGCGGGGCAGTTTTCTAACTATGGCTACACCTTC	CASSDAGQFSNYGYTF
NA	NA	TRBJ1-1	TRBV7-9	TGTGCCAGCAGCCCACTTATCACTGAAGCTTTCTTT	CASSPLITEAFF
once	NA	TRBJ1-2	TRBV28	TGTGCCAGCAGTTCCGCCAACCACAGGGCTAACTATGGCTACACCTTC	CASSSANHRANYGYTF
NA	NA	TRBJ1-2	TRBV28	TGTGCCAGCAGTTTTAGGGGAATACTTGGCTACACCTTC	CASSFRGILGYTF
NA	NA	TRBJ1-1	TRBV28	TGTGCCAGCAGGGGGGCCACCCCGGGCACTGAAGCTTTCTTT	CASRGATPGTEAFF
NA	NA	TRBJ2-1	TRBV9	TGTGCCAGCAGCGTAGGGAGCGCCGAATACAATGAGCAGTTCTTC	CASSVGSAEYNEQFF
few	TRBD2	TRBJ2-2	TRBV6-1	TGTGCCAGCAAGGGAGGTAGGGAGGGCGGGGAGCTGTTTTTT	CASKGGREGGELFF
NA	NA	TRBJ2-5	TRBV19	TGTGCCAGTAGTGGGATGGGGGGAAGGGAGACCCAGTACTTC	CASSGMGGRETQYF
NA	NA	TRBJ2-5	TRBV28	TGTGCCAGCAGTCCTCAGGTTAGGGAGACCCAGTACTTC	CASSPQVRETQYF
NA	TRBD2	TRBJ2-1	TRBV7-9	TGTTCCAGCGGTAGCGGGAGGCCTGAGCAGTTCTTC	CSSGSGRPEQFF
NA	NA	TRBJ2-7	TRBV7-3	TGTGCCAGCAGCTTAATTGGCGGGGCATCCTACGAGCAGTACTTC	CASSLIGGASYEQYF
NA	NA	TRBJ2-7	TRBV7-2	TGTGCCAGCAGCTTAAGCTATAGCTCCTACGAGCAGTACTTC	CASSLSYSSYEQYF
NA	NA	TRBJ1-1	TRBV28	TGTGCCAGCATAGGAGTCAGGGGAGACACTGAAGCTTTCTTT	CASIGVRGDTEAFF
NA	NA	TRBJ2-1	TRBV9	TGTGCCAGCAGCGTAGTTGCGGTCTACAATGAGCAGTTCTTC	CASSVVAVYNEQFF
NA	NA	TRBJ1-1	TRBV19	TGTGCCAGTAGTATAAAAGCAGGTGGGAGTTTGCGAGCTTTCTTT	CASSIKAGGSLRAFF
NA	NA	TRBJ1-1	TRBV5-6	TGTGCCAGCAGCCCAGGGTATACTGAAGCTTTCTTT	CASSPGYTEAFF
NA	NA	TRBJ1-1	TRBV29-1	TGCAGCGGGGCCCTCGGGGGTACTGAAGCTTTCTTT	CSGALGGTEAFF
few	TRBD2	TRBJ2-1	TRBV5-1	TGCGCCAGCAGCTCAGGACTAGCGAGGAACAATGAGCAGTTCTTC	CASSSGLARNNEQFF
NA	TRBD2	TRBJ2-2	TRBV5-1	TGCGCCAGCAGCTGGGGCGGGAGGAACACCGGGGAGCTGTTTTTT	CASSWGGRNTGELFF
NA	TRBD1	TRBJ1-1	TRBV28	TGTGCCAGCAAAGGACAGGAGGCCCCAAATTTCTTT	CASKGQEAPNFF
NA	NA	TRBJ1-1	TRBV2	TGTGCCAGGGGGGGGAACACTGAAGCTTTCTTT	CARGGNTEAFF
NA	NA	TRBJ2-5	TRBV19	TGTGCCAGTAGTATTGGCCAAATACAGTACTTC	CASSIGQIQYF
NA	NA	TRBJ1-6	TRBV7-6	TGTGCCAGCAGCTTTAGCTCCTATAATTCACCCCTCCACTTT	CASSFSSYNSPLHF
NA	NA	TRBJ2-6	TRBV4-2	TGTGCCAGCAGCCCTCGGGACATCTCTGGGGCCAACGTCCTGACTTTC	CASSPRDISGANVLTF
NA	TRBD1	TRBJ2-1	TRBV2	TGTGCCAGCAGCTTAGGGACAGTCAATGAGCAGTTCTTC	CASSLGTVNEQFF
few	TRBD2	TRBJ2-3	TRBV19	TGTGCCAGTAGTATAAGTACTAGCGGGAGCGTGGGCGATACGCAGTATTTT	CASSISTSGSVGDTQYF
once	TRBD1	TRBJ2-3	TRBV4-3	TGCGCCAGCAGCCAAGATCCGAACAGGGGCGGGCAGTATTTT	CASSQDPNRGGQYF
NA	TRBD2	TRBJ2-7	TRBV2	TGTGCCACTTCAGAAGGACTAGCGGGAGAGTCCTCCTACGAGCAGTACTTC	CATSEGLAGESSYEQYF
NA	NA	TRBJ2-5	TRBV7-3	TGTGCCAGCATCTTTCCCGTCGGACAGAACCAAGAGACCCAGTACTTC	CASIFPVGQNQETQYF
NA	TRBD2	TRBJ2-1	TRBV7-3	TGTGCCAGCAGCCCCGGGACTACCTACAATGAGCAGTTCTTC	CASSPGTTYNEQFF
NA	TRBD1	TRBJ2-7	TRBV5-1	TGCGCCAGCAGCAGAGACAGGGGGCGCGAGCAGTACTTC	CASSRDRGREQYF
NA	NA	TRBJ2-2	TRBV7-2	TGTGCCAGCAGCTTAATAACTGGGAACACCGGGGAGCTGTTTTTT	CASSLITGNTGELFF
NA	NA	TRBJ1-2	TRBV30	TGTGCCTGGATCCGAGACAGCGACTACTATGGCTACACCTTC	CAWIRDSDYYGYTF